A single sample is the source of the 12 T cell receptor beta chains below, sequenced in a study of blood T cell repertoires in COVID-19. Using immunoSEQ multiplex PCR, the repertoire was profiled, and TCRdb retains in-frame clones only, with some absent. This sample carries some 190,000 clones, roughly 84% of them seen once, and the ten largest clones take approximately 3%. Sequenced input: PBMCs or T cells enriched from blood (not recorded which). The receptor set was obtained from a woman aged 25 to 39 who had recovered from COVID-19.

This clone appeared a few times. This rearrangement joins TRBV7-8 to TRBJ2-7, with D possibly being TRBD2 (5 bases). Germline CDR1 reads SGHVS; CDR2 reads FQNEAQ. The CDR3 spans 15 residues. Trimming took 1 base from V and 1 from J, leaving 11 bases between them. The CDR3 loop is CASSLEFSVSYEQYF. The CDR3 region has the DNA TGTGCCAGCAGCTTAGAATTTAGCGTATCCTACGAGCAGTACTTC.

This sequence joins TRBV18 and TRBJ1-4, with D maybe TRBD1 (5 bases). From germline, CDR1 is KGHSH and CDR2 LQKENI. Trimming cost V 0 bases and J 4 bases, with 9 bases left between them. The CDR3 length is 15 residues. CDR3 DNA sequence: TGTGCCAGCTCACCACCGGCAGGGAATAATGAAAAACTGTTTTTT. Translated, it gives CASSPPAGNNEKLFF.

CDR3 loop: CASSMGSGGAGDTQYF. Written as DNA, the CDR3 is TGTGCCAGTAGTATGGGTAGCGGGGGGGCAGGAGATACGCAGTATTTT. This chain joins TRBV19 and TRBJ2-3, with 11 bases fitting TRBD2. Per the germline V gene, CDR1 is LNHDA and CDR2 is SQIVND (reference sequence). The ends lost 3 bases at V and 5 bases at J; junction bases unmatched: 7. This CDR3 has 16 residues.

The chain is built from TRBV7-2 and TRBJ2-5; 10 positions agree with TRBD2. Trimming cost V 0 bases and J 5 bases; bases outside gene matches: 6. Germline lookup yields CDR1 SGHTA and CDR2 FQGNSA. The CDR3 length is 16 residues. CDR3 in DNA: TGTGCCAGCAGCTTAGCGAGCGGGGGGGCTTGGGAGACCCAGTACTTC. As protein: CASSLASGGAWETQYF.

The rearrangement joins TRBV27 to TRBJ1-4; 7 bases align to TRBD1. CDR1 is MNHEY, CDR2 SMNVEV, per germline (reference sequence). Unmatched junction bases numbered 8, after V lost 5 bases and J lost 8 bases. The CDR3 has 14 amino acids. The CDR3, as DNA: TGTGCCAGCAGTCCAGACAGGGTGGGCGAAAAACTGTTTTTT. Its translation is CASSPDRVGEKLFF. The full variable domain, with the rest looked up from reference TRBV27 and TRBJ1-4, is EAQVTQNPRYLITVTGKKLTVTCSQNMNHEYMSWYRQDPGLGLRQIYYSMNVEVTDKGDVPEGYKVSRKEKRNFPLILESPSPNQTSLYFCASSPDRVGEKLFFGSGTQLSVL.

This clone showed up many times. The rearrangement uses TRBV9 and TRBJ2-1, with a weak D call TRBD1 (6 bases). Germline V gene sequence: CDR1 SGDLS, CDR2 YYNGEE. V was pared by 2 bases and J by 4 bases, with 16 bases between. The CDR3 is 16 residues long. CDR3 protein: CASSVSSRGLYNEQFF. In DNA, the CDR3 is TGTGCCAGCAGCGTTTCATCCAGGGGATTGTACAATGAGCAGTTCTTC.

This chain connects TRBV9 to TRBJ1-5; 7 bases fit TRBD1. With 4 bases clipped from V and 4 bases from J, the junction kept 5 bases outside the gene matches. CDR3 length: 14 amino acids. The germline gives CDR1 SGDLS, CDR2 YYNGEE. CDR3 sequence: CASSTGQDNQPQHF. CDR3 in DNA: TGTGCCAGCAGCACCGGACAGGATAATCAGCCCCAGCATTTT.

This clone appeared once. This chain joins TRBV12-3 or TRBV12-4 and TRBJ2-7; 8 bases map to TRBD2. This CDR3 region has 13 residues. V shed 10 bases and J 2 bases; nucleotides not matched to a gene: 7. The CDR3 here is CATTISGTYEQYF. As DNA, the CDR3 is TGTGCCACTACGATTAGCGGGACCTACGAGCAGTACTTC.

In this sample, this clone turned up once. The chain employs TRBV5-1 and TRBJ1-5; TRBD1 is a possible D gene (6 bases). The CDR3 covers 15 residues. The V end lost 4 bases, the J end lost 2 bases, and 13 bases lay between the germline ends. CDR1 and CDR2 (germline): SGHRS, YFSETQ. CDR3 sequence: CASSPAGAGNQPQHF. For the CDR3, the DNA is TGCGCCAGCAGCCCCGCGGGGGCGGGCAATCAGCCCCAGCATTTT.

This clone was seen a handful of times. The junction departs from germline at one end; a sequencing error may be responsible. J is TRBJ1-1 and V is TRBV7-7, with TRBD1 matching over 7 bases. Germline V lookup: CDR1 SSHAT, CDR2 FNYEAQ (reference sequence). This CDR3 comprises 13 residues. The CDR3 coding sequence is TGTGCTAGCAGCGACAGGGAGGACACTGAAGCTTTCTTT. Its translation: CASSDREDTEAFF.

The V gene is TRBV27, the J gene TRBJ2-7, with 11 nucleotides matching TRBD1. J lost 2 bases, V lost 3 bases, and 3 bases had no gene match. The germline CDR1 and CDR2 sequences are MNHEY and SMNVEV (reference sequence). The CDR3 totals 15 residues. The CDR3, as DNA: TGTGCCAGCAGTTTGGTGGGACAGGGGGCCTACGAGCAGTACTTC. Protein product: CASSLVGQGAYEQYF.

The chain combines TRBV3-1 (or the pseudogene TRBV3-2) with TRBJ2-5, with D unclear. Germline loops: CDR1 LGHDT, CDR2 YNNKEL (reference sequence). Trimming removed 4 bases at V and 5 bases at J, with 8 bases between. The CDR3 loop spans 12 amino acids. CDR3 region: CASSPLRETQYF. CDR3 nucleotides: TGTGCCAGCAGCCCGCTCAGGGAGACCCAGTACTTC.